The clone carrying this T cell receptor beta chain was counted a single time. The germline V gene has CDR1 SGHRS and CDR2 YFSETQ. Germline trimming cut 0 bases from V and 5 bases from J; bases unmatched to any gene: 3. There are 16 residues in the CDR3. This record belongs to a study of blood T cell repertoires in COVID-19. Study as a whole: From the United States, Italy and Spain came samples of acute and convalescent COVID-19. PBMCs, B-cell-depleted T cells, or T cells were the source of the cDNA or gDNA that made up the material.

Per the study methods: Amplification of reference gene primers provided the estimated nucleated cell counts. TCRdb's copy holds only in-frame clones and misses some; the assay was immunoSEQ multiplex PCR. That table furnishes V, J and clone size, whereas the DNA furnished D and trimming. Among 150,000 or so clones listed, roughly 89% were seen once. Sequencing was performed on peripheral blood. This chain connects TRBV5-1 to TRBJ2-3, with TRBD2 matching 13 bases. This clonotype was obtained from a woman aged 45-59 years with acute or convalescent COVID-19. CDR3 bases: TGCGCCAGCAGCTTGGGGACTAGCGGGAGTCGAGATACGCAGTATTTT. Its translation is CASSLGTSGSRDTQYF.